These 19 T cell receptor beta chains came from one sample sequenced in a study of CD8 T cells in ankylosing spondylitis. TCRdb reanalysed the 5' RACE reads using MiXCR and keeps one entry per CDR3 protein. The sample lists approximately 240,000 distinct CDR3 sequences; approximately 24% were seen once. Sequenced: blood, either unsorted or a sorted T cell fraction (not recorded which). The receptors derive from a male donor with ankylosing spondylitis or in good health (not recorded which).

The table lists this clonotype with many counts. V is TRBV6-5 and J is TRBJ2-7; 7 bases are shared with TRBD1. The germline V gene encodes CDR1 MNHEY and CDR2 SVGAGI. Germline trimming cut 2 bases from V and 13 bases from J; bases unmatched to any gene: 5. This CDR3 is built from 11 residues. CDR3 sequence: CASSYGTVLYF. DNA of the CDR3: TGTGCCAGCAGTTACGGGACAGTACTTTACTTC.

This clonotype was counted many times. CDR3 residues: CASSLVPGSRQYF. DNA for the CDR3: TGCGCCAGCAGCTTGGTCCCCGGTTCGAGGCAGTACTTC. The chain is built from TRBV5-1 and TRBJ2-7; D remains ambiguous. Trimming cost V 0 bases and J 9 bases, with 13 bases left between them. The CDR3 is 13 residues long. Per germline, CDR1 SGHRS and CDR2 YFSETQ. Looking up the rest from reference TRBV5-1 and TRBJ2-7 gives the full variable domain: KAGVTQTPRYLIKTRGQQVTLSCSPISGHRSVSWYQQTPGQGLQFLFEYFSETQRNKGNFPGRFSGRQFSNSRSEMNVSTLELGDSALYLCASSLVPGSRQYFGPGTRLTVT.

CDR3 coding DNA: TGCAGCGTTGCGGCCGGGACAGGGTCTAAGCCCCAGCATTTT. It specifies CSVAAGTGSKPQHF. This chain joins TRBV29-1 and TRBJ1-5, with 9 bases that match TRBD1. V lost 4 bases, J lost 8 bases, and 9 bases stayed unmatched. The length of the CDR3 is 14 residues. Germline values: CDR1 SQVTM, CDR2 ANQGSEA.

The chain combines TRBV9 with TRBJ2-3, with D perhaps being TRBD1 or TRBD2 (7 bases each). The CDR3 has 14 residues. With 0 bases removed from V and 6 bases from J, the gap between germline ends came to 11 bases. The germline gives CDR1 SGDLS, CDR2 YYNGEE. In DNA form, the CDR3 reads TGTGCCAGCAGCGTAGCAGGGGGGGCGGATACGCAGTATTTT. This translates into CASSVAGGADTQYF. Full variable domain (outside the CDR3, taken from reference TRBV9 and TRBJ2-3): DSGVTQTPKHLITATGQRVTLRCSPRSGDLSVYWYQQSLDQGLQFLIQYYNGEERAKGNILERFSAQQFPDLHSELNLSSLELGDSALYFCASSVAGGADTQYFGPGTRLTVL.

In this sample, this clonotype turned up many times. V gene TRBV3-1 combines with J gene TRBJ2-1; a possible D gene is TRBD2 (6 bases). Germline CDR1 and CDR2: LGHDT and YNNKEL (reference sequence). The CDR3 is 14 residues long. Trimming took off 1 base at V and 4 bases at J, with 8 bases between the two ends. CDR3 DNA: TGTGCCAGCAGCCAAGGGCGGGAATACAATGAGCAGTTCTTC. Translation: CASSQGREYNEQFF.

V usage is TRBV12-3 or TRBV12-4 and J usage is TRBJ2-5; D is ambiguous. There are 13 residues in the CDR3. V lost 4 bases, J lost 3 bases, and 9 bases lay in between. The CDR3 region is CASSSQVKETQYF. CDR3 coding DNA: TGTGCCAGCAGTTCCCAGGTTAAAGAGACCCAGTACTTC.

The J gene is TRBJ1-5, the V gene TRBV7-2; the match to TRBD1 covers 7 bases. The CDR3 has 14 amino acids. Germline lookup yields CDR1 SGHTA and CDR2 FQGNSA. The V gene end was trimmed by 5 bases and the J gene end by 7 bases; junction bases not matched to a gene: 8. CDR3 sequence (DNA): TGTGCCAGCAGCCCCCGACAGGGCGGGCAGCCCCAGCATTTT. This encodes CASSPRQGGQPQHF.

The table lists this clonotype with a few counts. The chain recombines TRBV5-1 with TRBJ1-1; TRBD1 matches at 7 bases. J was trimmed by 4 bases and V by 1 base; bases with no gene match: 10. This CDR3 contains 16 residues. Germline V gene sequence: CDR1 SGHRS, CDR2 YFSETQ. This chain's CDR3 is CASSLRAGGRSTEAFF. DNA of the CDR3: TGCGCCAGCAGCTTGCGGGCAGGGGGTAGGAGCACTGAAGCTTTCTTT.

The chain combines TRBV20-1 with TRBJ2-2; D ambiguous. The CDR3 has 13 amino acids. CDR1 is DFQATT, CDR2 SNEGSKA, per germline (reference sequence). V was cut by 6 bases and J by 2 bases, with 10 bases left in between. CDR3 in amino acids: CSASRENTGELFF. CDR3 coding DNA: TGCAGTGCGAGCAGAGAAAACACCGGGGAGCTGTTTTTT.

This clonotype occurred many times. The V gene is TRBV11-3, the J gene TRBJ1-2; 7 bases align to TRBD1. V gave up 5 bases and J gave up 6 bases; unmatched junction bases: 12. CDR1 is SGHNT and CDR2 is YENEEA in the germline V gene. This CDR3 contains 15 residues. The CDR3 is CASSPKTGSGNGYTF. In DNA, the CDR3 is TGTGCCAGCAGCCCCAAGACAGGGTCGGGGAATGGCTACACCTTC.

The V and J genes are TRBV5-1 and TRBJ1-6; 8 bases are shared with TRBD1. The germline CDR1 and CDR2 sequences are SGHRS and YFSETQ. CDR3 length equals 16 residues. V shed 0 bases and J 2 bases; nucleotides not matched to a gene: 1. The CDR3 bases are TGCGCCAGCAGCTTGGGGGGACAGGCCTATAATTCACCCCTCCACTTT. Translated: CASSLGGQAYNSPLHF.

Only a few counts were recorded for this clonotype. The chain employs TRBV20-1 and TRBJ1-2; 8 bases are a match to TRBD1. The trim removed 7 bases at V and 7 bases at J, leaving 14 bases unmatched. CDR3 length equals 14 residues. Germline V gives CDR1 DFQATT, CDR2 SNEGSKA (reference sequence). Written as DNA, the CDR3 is TGCAGTGGTACAGCGACAGGGGAAGAGGGTGGCTACACCTTC. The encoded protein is CSGTATGEEGGYTF.

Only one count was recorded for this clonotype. The CDR3, as DNA: TGCGCCAGCAGTTCTACACATACTGAAGCTTTCTTT. Translated, it gives CASSSTHTEAFF. The genes are TRBV5-1 and TRBJ1-1; D not certain. The germline V gene has CDR1 SGHRS and CDR2 YFSETQ. The CDR3 length is 12 residues. V was pared by 5 bases and J by 5 bases, with 10 bases between.

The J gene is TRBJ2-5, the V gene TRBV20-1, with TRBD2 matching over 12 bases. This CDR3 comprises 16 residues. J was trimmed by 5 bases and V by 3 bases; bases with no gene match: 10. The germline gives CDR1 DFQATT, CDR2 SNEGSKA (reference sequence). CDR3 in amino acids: CSASRRTGTSGETQYF. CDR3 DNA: TGCAGTGCTAGTAGGAGAACCGGGACTAGCGGGGAGACCCAGTACTTC.

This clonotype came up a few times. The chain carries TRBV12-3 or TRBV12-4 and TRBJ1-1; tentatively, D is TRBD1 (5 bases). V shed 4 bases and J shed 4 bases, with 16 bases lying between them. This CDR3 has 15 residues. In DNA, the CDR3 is TGTGCCAGCAGTTCCGAGGGGACGGTGGGCACTGAAGCTTTCTTT. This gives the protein CASSSEGTVGTEAFF.

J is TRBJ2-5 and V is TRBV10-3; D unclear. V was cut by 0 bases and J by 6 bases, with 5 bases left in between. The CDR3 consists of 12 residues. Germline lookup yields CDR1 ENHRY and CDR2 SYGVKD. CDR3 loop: CAISESTQTQYF. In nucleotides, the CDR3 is TGTGCCATCAGTGAGTCGACTCAGACCCAGTACTTC.

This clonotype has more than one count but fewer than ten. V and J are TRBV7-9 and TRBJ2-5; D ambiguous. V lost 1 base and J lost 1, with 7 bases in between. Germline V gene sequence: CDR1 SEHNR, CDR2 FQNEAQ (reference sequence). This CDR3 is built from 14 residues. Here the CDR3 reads CASSLGPTQETQYF. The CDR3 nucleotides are TGTGCCAGCAGCTTAGGCCCGACCCAAGAGACCCAGTACTTC.

The CDR3 sequence: CASSFIPIIKQGGEETQYF. The CDR3 DNA reads TGTGCCAGCAGTTTCATCCCAATCATTAAACAGGGGGGAGAAGAGACCCAGTACTTC. The chain combines TRBV28 with TRBJ2-5, with 8 bases matching TRBD1. Germline loops: CDR1 MDHEN, CDR2 SYDVKM. After removal of 3 bases from V and 3 bases from J, the junction contained 18 bases not matched to a gene. The CDR3 spans 19 residues. Full variable domain (remainder filled in from reference TRBV28 and TRBJ2-5): DVKVTQSSRYLVKRTGEKVFLECVQDMDHENMFWYRQDPGLGLRLIYFSYDVKMKEKGDIPEGYSVSREKKERFSLILESASTNQTSMYLCASSFIPIIKQGGEETQYFGPGTRLLVL.

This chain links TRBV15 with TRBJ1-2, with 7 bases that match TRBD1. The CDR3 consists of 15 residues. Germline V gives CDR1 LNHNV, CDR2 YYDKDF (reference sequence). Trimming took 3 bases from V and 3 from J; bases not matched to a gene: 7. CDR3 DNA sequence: TGTGCCACCAGCAGCTACGACAGGGCGTACTATGGCTACACCTTC. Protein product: CATSSYDRAYYGYTF.